One and the same sample provided the 9 T cell receptor beta chains below, sequenced in a study of vaccination and CD4 T cells after COVID-19. An Oncomine TCR Beta short-read assay was used to sequence the DNA from cultured CD4+ T cells. TCRdb reprocessed the PCR reads via MiXCR and lists one record per CDR3 protein. Of 15,000 to 16,000 distinct CDR3 sequences listed, around half are singletons. Indicated treatment: approximately 10-day PBMC culture with coronavirus spike peptide pools or control peptides (ViraFEST assay). The antigens of these receptors remain unknown. The sample taken for sequencing was CD4+ T cells from blood, cultured in vitro. Source of these receptors: a human donor who had recovered from COVID-19.

There are a few counts of this clonotype. The chain joins TRBV12-3 or TRBV12-4 to TRBJ1-5; D gene unclear. The CDR3 is 12 amino acids. V lost 6 bases and J 6 bases, leaving 9 bases between the germline ends. This CDR3 reads CASSRDSQPQHF. CDR3 in DNA: TGTGCCAGCAGCCGCGACTCTCAGCCCCAGCATTTT.

This clonotype was counted between two and nine times. The CDR3 reads CSASRQDGTDTQYF. DNA for the CDR3: TGCAGTGCTAGTCGGCAAGATGGCACAGATACGCAGTATTTT. This chain links TRBV20-1 with TRBJ2-3; D is ambiguous. From germline, CDR1 is DFQATT and CDR2 SNEGSKA (reference sequence). Trimming removed 3 bases from V and 1 base from J, with 11 bases in between. This CDR3 contains 14 residues.

This clonotype was found a few times. The V gene is TRBV7-2, the J gene TRBJ1-1; D remains ambiguous. This CDR3 spans 13 amino acids. Germline assignment: CDR1 SGHTA and CDR2 FQGNSA. V gave up 6 bases and J gave up 1 base, with 9 bases separating them. CDR3 DNA: TGTGCCAGCAGGCCGCCCGGGAACACTGAAGCTTTCTTT. Translation: CASRPPGNTEAFF.

The gene calls are TRBV7-2 and TRBJ1-2; D gene ambiguous. CDR1 is SGHTA and CDR2 is FQGNSA in the germline V gene. V was pared by 7 bases and J by 4 bases, with 19 bases between. The CDR3 has 15 residues. In DNA form, the CDR3 reads TGTGCCAGCACCAAATCCGTGGACGGCCCCTATGGCTACACCTTC. As protein: CASTKSVDGPYGYTF. The full variable domain, in which reference TRBV7-2 and TRBJ1-2 provide the parts outside the CDR3, is GAGVSQSPSNKVTEKGKDVELRCDPISGHTALYWYRQSLGQGLEFLIYFQGNSAPDKSGLPSDRFSAERTGGSVSTLTIQRTQQEDSAVYLCASTKSVDGPYGYTFGSGTRLTVV.

This clonotype was found a few times. The rearrangement links TRBV6-5 to TRBJ2-7; unclear D gene. This CDR3 contains 13 residues. Trimming took 4 bases from V and 2 from J, leaving 9 bases between them. Looked up from germline, CDR1 is MNHEY and CDR2 is SVGAGI. CDR3 in DNA: TGTGCCAGCAGTTCTAGGAGAGCCTACGAGCAGTACTTC. It encodes CASSSRRAYEQYF.

This clonotype was recorded a few times. The rearrangement joins TRBV10-3 to TRBJ2-2; D is unresolved. CDR1 is ENHRY, CDR2 SYGVKD, per germline. This CDR3 region has 14 residues. The V end lost 7 bases, the J end lost 6 bases, and 15 bases lay between the germline ends. In nucleotides, the CDR3 is TGTGCCATCAAGTCCAGTGGAATGGCCGGGGAGCTGTTTTTT. Translated: CAIKSSGMAGELFF.

J is TRBJ1-6 and V is TRBV20-1, with D unclear. Trimming stripped 0 bases from V and 10 bases from J, with 22 bases between. Per germline, CDR1 DFQATT and CDR2 SNEGSKA (reference sequence). The CDR3 has 17 residues. CDR3 loop: CSARDGLAAKVPSPLHF. CDR3 DNA sequence: TGCAGTGCTAGAGATGGTTTGGCAGCCAAAGTTCCATCACCCCTCCACTTT.

J is TRBJ2-4 and V is TRBV6-1; D is uncertain. Per germline, CDR1 MNHNS and CDR2 SASEGT. This CDR3 region has 12 residues. The CDR3 loop is CASQDQQNIQYF. The CDR3 DNA sequence: TGTGCTTCCCAAGACCAGCAAAACATTCAGTACTTC.

V and J are TRBV30 and TRBJ1-2, with 7 bases lining up with TRBD1. The CDR3 runs 17 residues. V dropped 4 bases and J dropped 7; count of bases not matched to a gene: 21. Germline V CDR1 and CDR2: GTSNPN, SVGIG (reference sequence). The DNA for the CDR3 is TGTGCCTGGATTAGGGACAGAGCTGCAGGGGCCTCAGGTGGCTACACCTTC. It is translated as CAWIRDRAAGASGGYTF.